This TCR beta chain was profiled in a study of blood T cells in healthy people across ages. Study results and limitations: Naive and antigen-experienced cells could not be conclusively compared, given unsorted PBMCs.

Trimming shortened V by 3 bases and J by 10 bases, and 8 bases separated the two germline ends. CDR3 length: 11 amino acids. Germline V gene data show CDR1 as SGDLS and CDR2 as YYNGEE. PCR was performed a second time for 7 to 11 cycles using a sample-barcoded 5' primer and a J-beta primer mix. Each of the samples gave a minimum of 2.5 million paired-end reads that contained CDR3. Each CDR3 protein gets one entry after TCRdb re-called the 5' RACE reads with MiXCR. The sample holds more than 650,000 distinct CDR3 sequences, roughly 50% seen once. This clonotype was seen only a few times. Antigen specificity is unknown. Donor samples were obtained from healthy Caucasian individuals from Russia, aged about 6 to 100.

The chain employs TRBV9 and TRBJ2-1; D uncertain. The clonotype was recovered from a man at least 80 years old in good health. The sequenced sample consisted of blood. The CDR3 bases are TGTGCCAGCAGCGCGATGGGGGAGCAGTTCTTC. This translates into CASSAMGEQFF.